These T cell receptor beta chains were read from a single sample in a study of beta chain features in type 1 diabetes. Here immunoSEQ multiplex PCR was the method, and the copy in TCRdb shows in-frame clones only, minus some. This sample has about 170,000 clones, with approximately 7.9% found just once. The specimen was central memory CD4+ T cells from blood. The receptors were gathered from a man aged 18 to 30 with type 1 diabetes. Each CDR3 is given with its conserved first and last residue. A D gene is named only where the DNA matches it firmly. Clone size appears in some rows only: once, few, many, or a class for an expanded clone.

clone_size j_call v_call d_call cdr3_nt cdr3_aa
NA TRBJ2-3 TRBV28 NA TGTGCCAGCATAAAGGCGGGTGCGGATACGCAGTATTTT CASIKAGADTQYF
NA TRBJ2-3 TRBV27 TRBD2 TGTGCCAGCAGTTTAGGGTCCCTAGCGGGAGGGTTGGATACGCAGTATTTT CASSLGSLAGGLDTQYF
few TRBJ1-1 TRBV27 NA TGTGCCAGCAGTTTATCTACGCAGGGTGAGACTGAAGCTTTCTTT CASSLSTQGETEAFF
NA TRBJ1-2 TRBV7-2 NA TGTGCCAGCAGAACCCTCGGGACTCCCTCTCGCTATGGCTACACCTTC CASRTLGTPSRYGYTF
few TRBJ1-2 TRBV7-9 NA TGTGCCAGCAGCTTATGGGCAGGGGAGAGCTATGGCTACACCTTC CASSLWAGESYGYTF
few TRBJ2-3 TRBV7-2 NA TGTGCCAGCAGCCCCCTGGCGGGTCTAAACACAGATACGCAGTATTTT CASSPLAGLNTDTQYF
NA TRBJ1-4 TRBV11-2 TRBD1 TGTGCCAGCAGCCCCGGGACAGGGGCAAGGATTGAAAAACTGTTTTTT CASSPGTGARIEKLFF
NA TRBJ2-5 TRBV6-1 TRBD2 TGTGCCAGCAGTGGGCCGAGGACTAGCGGGAGTACTTGGGGAGAGACCCAGTACTTC CASSGPRTSGSTWGETQYF
few TRBJ1-5 TRBV28 TRBD1 TGTGCCAGCAGCCCGGGACAGGGGGGATGGCAGCCCCAGCATTTT CASSPGQGGWQPQHF
NA TRBJ1-5 TRBV10-2 NA TGCGCCAGCAGTGCCCTCCCAGGGCAGCCCCAGCATTTT CASSALPGQPQHF
NA TRBJ1-2 TRBV10-3 NA TGTGCCATCAGTGAGTACAGGGATGATGGCTACACCTTC CAISEYRDDGYTF
few TRBJ2-1 TRBV29-1 NA TGCAGCGCCGAGGACAGAAAGTCCTACAATGAGCAGTTCTTC CSAEDRKSYNEQFF
NA TRBJ2-1 TRBV9 NA TGTGCCAGCAGCCCTCTGTTGGAGATCAATAACAATGAGCAGTTCTTC CASSPLLEINNNEQFF
NA TRBJ1-4 TRBV5-1 NA TGCGCCAGCTTCTCCGGGGAAAAACTGTTTTTT CASFSGEKLFF
NA TRBJ1-1 TRBV27 NA TGTGCCAGCAGATTAGGAGGCTACACTGAAGCTTTCTTT CASRLGGYTEAFF
NA TRBJ1-2 TRBV10-3 NA TGTGCCATGTCCGACGGGAAATATGGCTACACCTTC CAMSDGKYGYTF
NA TRBJ2-3 TRBV7-2 TRBD2 TGTGCCAGCAGCTCATTAGCGGGGCGGACCACAGATACGCAGTATTTT CASSSLAGRTTDTQYF
NA TRBJ2-7 TRBV4-1 NA TGCGCCAGCAGCCAAGATGAGAGGGCCCTCCGATACGAGCAGTACTTC CASSQDERALRYEQYF
NA TRBJ1-1 TRBV5-1 TRBD1 TGCGCCAGCAGCTGGACGTTGGTACAGGGGGCTGGAAACACTGAAGCTTTCTTT CASSWTLVQGAGNTEAFF
NA TRBJ1-2 TRBV18 NA TGTGCCAGCTCTGAATACCCCAGGAACTATGGCTACACCTTC CASSEYPRNYGYTF
NA TRBJ1-5 TRBV28 NA TGTGCCAGCGCCATTTCAGGGAGCAATCAGCCCCAGCATTTT CASAISGSNQPQHF
NA TRBJ2-5 TRBV5-6 NA TGTGCCAGCAGCCCCTTCCGGGAGACCCAGTACTTC CASSPFRETQYF
few TRBJ2-3 TRBV7-2 NA TGTGCCAGCAGCTTATCGCCCGGCCGGGAGAATACGCAGTATTTT CASSLSPGRENTQYF
few TRBJ2-5 TRBV7-9 NA TGTGCCAGCAGCTTACGATTGAGCCCGGAGGAGACCCAGTACTTC CASSLRLSPEETQYF
NA TRBJ2-3 TRBV2 TRBD2 TGTGCCAGCACGATTGGGGGGACTAGCGTCACAGATACGCAGTATTTT CASTIGGTSVTDTQYF
NA TRBJ1-3 TRBV30 NA TGTGCCTGGAGTGGAGGGGGAAACACCATATATTTT CAWSGGGNTIYF
NA TRBJ1-2 TRBV28 TRBD1 TGTGCCAGCAGGAATTCGGACAGGTTTAACTATGGCTACACCTTC CASRNSDRFNYGYTF
NA TRBJ2-1 TRBV2 TRBD2 TGTGCCAGCAGTGACCGGACTAGCGGGAGTGGTGAGCAGTTCTTC CASSDRTSGSGEQFF
few TRBJ2-7 TRBV5-1 TRBD2 TGCGCCAGCAGCCCCGGGACTAGCGGGATTATTTCCTACGAGCAGTACTTC CASSPGTSGIISYEQYF
few TRBJ2-3 TRBV29-1 TRBD2 TGCAGCGTTGCTCAAGCGGGAGGGACAGATACGCAGTATTTT CSVAQAGGTDTQYF
NA TRBJ2-1 TRBV28 NA TGTGCCAGCAGTCGCCCCCAGCGCGGTAATGAGCAGTTCTTC CASSRPQRGNEQFF
NA TRBJ1-2 TRBV6-1 NA TGTGCCAGCAGTGATGCGGGGGGGCTGGAGGGCTACACCTTC CASSDAGGLEGYTF
few TRBJ2-5 TRBV5-6 NA TGTGCCAGCAGCTTAGGCAGGCCGGAGACCCAGTACTTC CASSLGRPETQYF
NA TRBJ2-3 TRBV28 TRBD2 TGTGCCAGCAGTTTATCCGTGGGGGGGGTGGATACGCAGTATTTT CASSLSVGGVDTQYF
many TRBJ2-1 TRBV27 TRBD2 TGTGCCAGCAGTTTATCGACTAGCGGTGAGCAGTTCTTC CASSLSTSGEQFF
few TRBJ2-3 TRBV11-3 NA TGTGCCAGCAGCTTAGCAGCGGATACGCAGTATTTT CASSLAADTQYF
NA TRBJ2-5 TRBV30 NA TGTGCCTGGAGTGTACGCGACAGGAGGTGGGACGAGACCCAGTACTTC CAWSVRDRRWDETQYF
NA TRBJ2-1 TRBV11-2 TRBD1 TGTGCCAGCAGCCTGACAGGGCGGGTTGGTGAGCAGTTCTTC CASSLTGRVGEQFF
NA TRBJ2-1 TRBV19 TRBD1 TGTGCCAGTACCAAGGTTCGGGACAGCCCCAAGCAGTTCTTC CASTKVRDSPKQFF
few TRBJ2-1 TRBV29-1 TRBD2 TGCAGCGCCGCCTCGCGGGAGGGCAATGAGCAGTTCTTC CSAASREGNEQFF
few TRBJ2-2 TRBV7-2 NA TGTGCCAGCAGCTTAATATCAGGGTCGATCGGGGAGCTGTTTTTT CASSLISGSIGELFF
few TRBJ2-7 TRBV2 NA TGTGCCAGCAGTGAACCAGAGGGCTACGAGCAGTACTTC CASSEPEGYEQYF
NA TRBJ2-3 TRBV10-3 TRBD1 TGTGCCAGTTGTCCACAGGGGAGCACAGATACGCAGTATTTT CASCPQGSTDTQYF
NA TRBJ2-7 TRBV28 NA TGTGCCAGCAATACGGACAGCACACCTTACGAGCAGTACTTC CASNTDSTPYEQYF
few TRBJ2-6 TRBV27 NA TGTGCCAGCAGTTTACGGGAGACTGGGGCCAACGTCCTGACTTTC CASSLRETGANVLTF
NA TRBJ2-5 TRBV7-7 NA TGTGCCAGCAGCTTATTTGGCAAGAAGGAGACCCAGTACTTC CASSLFGKKETQYF
few TRBJ2-1 TRBV6-5 TRBD2 TGTGCCAGCAGTACTAGCGGGGCGGGTGAAAATGAGCAGTTCTTC CASSTSGAGENEQFF
few TRBJ1-2 TRBV11-2 TRBD1 TGTGCCAGCAGCTTCGACTGGACAGGGCGACGCTATGGCTACACCTTC CASSFDWTGRRYGYTF
NA TRBJ2-3 TRBV5-1 TRBD1 TGCGCCAGCAGCTTTAGTCCAGGGGGCGATGCAGATACGCAGTATTTT CASSFSPGGDADTQYF
NA TRBJ2-7 TRBV18 TRBD1 TGTGCCAGCTCAGCTAAAACAGGGGGCGACGAGCAGTACTTC CASSAKTGGDEQYF
few TRBJ1-5 TRBV7-2 NA TGTGCCAGCAGCGGGGCAGTCGGGAGCAATCAGCCCCAGCATTTT CASSGAVGSNQPQHF
NA TRBJ2-5 TRBV6-5 NA TGTGCCAGCAGCCCCTGGGTAGGGGCCGGTGAGACCCAGTACTTC CASSPWVGAGETQYF
NA TRBJ2-5 TRBV5-4 TRBD2 TGTGCCAGCAGCTCCGGGACTAGGGCGTACCAAGAGACCCAGTACTTC CASSSGTRAYQETQYF
NA TRBJ2-5 TRBV7-2 TRBD2 TGTGCCAGCAGCCCGGGACTAGCGGTTCAAGAGACCCAGTACTTC CASSPGLAVQETQYF
NA TRBJ2-3 TRBV28 NA TGTGCCAGCAGAAGCGTTGTGAATACGCAGTATTTT CASRSVVNTQYF
many TRBJ2-1 TRBV29-1 TRBD2 TGCAGCGTCCCAGGGACTAGCGGGAGTGTGGGTGAGCAGTTCTTC CSVPGTSGSVGEQFF